This is a list of T cell receptor beta chains from one sample in a study of shared clonotypes between healthy human individuals. TCRdb keeps only in-frame clones here, not all; method: immunoSEQ multiplex PCR. The top ten hold less than 11% of the sample, which has 330,000 or so clones, 70% to 75% seen once. The specimen sequenced was memory CD4+ T cells sorted from blood. The source is a man younger than 40 in good health. The CDR3 runs from the conserved cysteine through the conserved F or W. A D gene is named only where the DNA matches it firmly. Clone size, where shown, is once, few, many, or a class for clones that have expanded.

CDR3 length: 13
V gene: TRBV7-6
J gene: TRBJ2-1
D gene: NA
clone size: few
CDR3 protein: CASSKDRYNEQFF
CDR3 DNA: TGTGCCAGCAGCAAAGACCGTTACAATGAGCAGTTCTTC

CDR3 length: 14
V gene: TRBV30
J gene: TRBJ1-3
D gene: NA
clone size: NA
CDR3 protein: CAWSNQGPGNTIYF
CDR3 DNA: TGTGCCTGGAGTAACCAGGGGCCTGGAAACACCATATATTTT

CDR3 length: 17
V gene: TRBV7-2
J gene: TRBJ1-3
D gene: NA
clone size: NA
CDR3 protein: CASSLSPGQFSGNTIYF
CDR3 DNA: TGTGCCAGCAGCTTGTCGCCCGGACAGTTCTCTGGAAACACCATATATTTT

CDR3 length: 17
V gene: TRBV4-2
J gene: TRBJ1-3
D gene: TRBD1
clone size: NA
CDR3 protein: CASSQSGQGEPGNTIYF
CDR3 DNA: TGTGCCAGCAGCCAAAGCGGACAGGGAGAACCCGGAAACACCATATATTTT

CDR3 length: 12
V gene: TRBV9
J gene: TRBJ2-1
D gene: TRBD2
clone size: NA
CDR3 protein: CASRGGGDEQFF
CDR3 DNA: TGTGCCAGCCGGGGCGGGGGAGATGAGCAGTTCTTC

CDR3 length: 14
V gene: TRBV29-1
J gene: TRBJ2-6
D gene: TRBD1
clone size: NA
CDR3 protein: CSAQGATGANVLTF
CDR3 DNA: TGCAGCGCACAGGGGGCCACAGGGGCCAACGTCCTGACTTTC

CDR3 length: 15
V gene: TRBV19
J gene: TRBJ2-2
D gene: TRBD1
clone size: NA
CDR3 protein: CASSLDRAFTGELFF
CDR3 DNA: TGTGCCAGTAGTTTGGACAGGGCCTTCACCGGGGAGCTGTTTTTT

CDR3 length: 16
V gene: TRBV30
J gene: TRBJ2-3
D gene: NA
clone size: NA
CDR3 protein: CAWSGSAGRTTDTQYF
CDR3 DNA: TGTGCCTGGAGTGGGAGTGCGGGCCGTACCACAGATACGCAGTATTTT

CDR3 length: 15
V gene: TRBV9
J gene: TRBJ2-3
D gene: NA
clone size: few
CDR3 protein: CASSVGQGRGDTQYF
CDR3 DNA: TGTGCCAGCAGCGTAGGGCAGGGAAGGGGAGATACGCAGTATTTT

CDR3 length: 17
V gene: TRBV7-8
J gene: TRBJ2-2
D gene: NA
clone size: NA
CDR3 protein: CASSLVTRARNTGELFF
CDR3 DNA: TGTGCCAGCAGCTTAGTCACAAGGGCCCGGAACACCGGGGAGCTGTTTTTT

CDR3 length: 14
V gene: TRBV14
J gene: TRBJ2-1
D gene: NA
clone size: NA
CDR3 protein: CASSTHIGGVEQFF
CDR3 DNA: TGTGCCAGCAGCACCCACATAGGGGGAGTCGAGCAGTTCTTC

CDR3 length: 15
V gene: TRBV10-3
J gene: TRBJ1-1
D gene: NA
clone size: NA
CDR3 protein: CAIRQNEGGSTEAFF
CDR3 DNA: TGTGCCATCAGACAAAATGAGGGGGGGAGCACTGAAGCTTTCTTT

CDR3 length: 15
V gene: TRBV15
J gene: TRBJ2-4
D gene: TRBD2
clone size: NA
CDR3 protein: CATSRVAGGKNIQYF
CDR3 DNA: TGTGCCACCAGCAGAGTAGCGGGAGGCAAAAACATTCAGTACTTC

CDR3 length: 15
V gene: TRBV2
J gene: TRBJ2-1
D gene: NA
clone size: once
CDR3 protein: CASSAWTGGGAEQFF
CDR3 DNA: TGTGCCAGCAGTGCTTGGACGGGTGGCGGAGCTGAGCAGTTCTTC

CDR3 length: 15
V gene: TRBV7-2
J gene: TRBJ2-7
D gene: TRBD2
clone size: NA
CDR3 protein: CASSISGSTSYEQYF
CDR3 DNA: TGTGCCAGCAGCATTAGCGGGAGCACCTCCTACGAGCAGTACTTC

CDR3 length: 15
V gene: TRBV5-1
J gene: TRBJ1-2
D gene: TRBD1
clone size: NA
CDR3 protein: CASSPLVQGEGGYTF
CDR3 DNA: TGCGCCAGCAGCCCCTTGGTCCAGGGGGAGGGTGGCTACACCTTC

CDR3 length: 14
V gene: TRBV5-8
J gene: TRBJ1-5
D gene: TRBD1
clone size: NA
CDR3 protein: CASSLGTGREPQHF
CDR3 DNA: TGTGCCAGCAGCTTGGGGACAGGGAGGGAGCCCCAGCATTTT

CDR3 length: 13
V gene: TRBV7-3
J gene: TRBJ1-1
D gene: NA
clone size: NA
CDR3 protein: CASSLRPDTEAFF
CDR3 DNA: TGTGCCAGCAGCTTAAGGCCGGACACTGAAGCTTTCTTT

CDR3 length: 16
V gene: TRBV9
J gene: TRBJ2-1
D gene: TRBD1
clone size: NA
CDR3 protein: CASSVTAGQGANEQFF
CDR3 DNA: TGTGCCAGCAGCGTAACGGCGGGACAGGGGGCAAATGAGCAGTTCTTC

CDR3 length: 12
V gene: TRBV7-2
J gene: TRBJ2-7
D gene: NA
clone size: NA
CDR3 protein: CASSLDFDEQYF
CDR3 DNA: TGTGCCAGCAGCTTAGATTTTGACGAGCAGTACTTC

CDR3 length: 11
V gene: TRBV7-6
J gene: TRBJ1-1
D gene: NA
clone size: few
CDR3 protein: CASSLGDEAFF
CDR3 DNA: TGTGCCAGCAGCTTAGGGGATGAAGCTTTCTTT

CDR3 length: 14
V gene: TRBV28
J gene: TRBJ1-2
D gene: NA
clone size: NA
CDR3 protein: CASSLSAGRGGYTF
CDR3 DNA: TGTGCCAGCAGTTTAAGTGCTGGGAGGGGAGGCTACACCTTC

CDR3 length: 15
V gene: TRBV28
J gene: TRBJ2-3
D gene: NA
clone size: NA
CDR3 protein: CASSLFGLLSYTQYF
CDR3 DNA: TGTGCCAGCAGTTTATTCGGACTCCTGTCTTATACGCAGTATTTT

CDR3 length: 16
V gene: TRBV5-4
J gene: TRBJ1-5
D gene: NA
clone size: NA
CDR3 protein: CASSLSPGSADQPQHF
CDR3 DNA: TGTGCCAGCAGCTTGTCTCCAGGGAGTGCGGATCAGCCCCAGCATTTT

CDR3 length: 16
V gene: TRBV5-1
J gene: TRBJ1-1
D gene: NA
clone size: NA
CDR3 protein: CASSPRTPGMNTEAFF
CDR3 DNA: TGCGCCAGCAGCCCTCGGACACCTGGAATGAACACTGAAGCTTTCTTT

CDR3 length: 15
V gene: TRBV14
J gene: TRBJ2-2
D gene: NA
clone size: many
CDR3 protein: CASSQARAFAGELFF
CDR3 DNA: TGTGCCAGCAGCCAAGCCAGGGCGTTCGCCGGGGAGCTGTTTTTT

CDR3 length: 14
V gene: TRBV28
J gene: TRBJ2-3
D gene: TRBD2
clone size: few
CDR3 protein: CASSLGGRLDTQYF
CDR3 DNA: TGTGCCAGCAGTTTGGGCGGGAGGCTTGATACGCAGTATTTT

CDR3 length: 15
V gene: TRBV6-5
J gene: TRBJ2-2
D gene: NA
clone size: NA
CDR3 protein: CASSYGGGSSGELFF
CDR3 DNA: TGTGCCAGCAGTTACGGAGGGGGATCAAGCGGGGAGCTGTTTTTT

CDR3 length: 10
V gene: TRBV29-1
J gene: TRBJ2-7
D gene: NA
clone size: NA
CDR3 protein: CSVVGDEQYF
CDR3 DNA: TGCAGCGTTGTGGGGGACGAGCAGTACTTC

CDR3 length: 13
V gene: TRBV2
J gene: TRBJ2-5
D gene: NA
clone size: NA
CDR3 protein: CASSQVSQETQYF
CDR3 DNA: TGTGCCAGCTCGCAGGTTTCACAGGAGACCCAGTACTTC

CDR3 length: 16
V gene: TRBV5-1
J gene: TRBJ2-2
D gene: TRBD2
clone size: NA
CDR3 protein: CASSITRGGSTGELFF
CDR3 DNA: TGCGCCAGCAGCATAACCCGGGGGGGAAGCACCGGGGAGCTGTTTTTT

CDR3 length: 15
V gene: TRBV6-1
J gene: TRBJ2-2
D gene: NA
clone size: few
CDR3 protein: CASGQGGVSTGELFF
CDR3 DNA: TGTGCCAGCGGTCAAGGCGGGGTATCAACCGGGGAGCTGTTTTTT

CDR3 length: 12
V gene: TRBV6-1
J gene: TRBJ1-1
D gene: NA
clone size: NA
CDR3 protein: CASSEGTTQAFF
CDR3 DNA: TGTGCCAGCAGTGAAGGGACAACACAGGCTTTCTTT